The clone carrying this T cell receptor (beta chain) has more than one count but fewer than ten. The data belong to a study of OX40 agonist ivuxolimab in advanced cancers. The germline V and J ends were trimmed by 2 bases and 2 bases, with 12 bases remaining between them. Germline V lookup: CDR1 SQVTM, CDR2 ANQGSEA. The CDR3 loop spans 14 amino acids. The table came from immunoSEQ multiplex PCR; TCRdb's copy has only in-frame clones and leaves some out. Of around 77,000 clones listed, 89% were seen once; the top ten hold less than 3%. Sequenced here: CD4+ or CD8+ T cells sorted from blood, sampled in a trial of the OX40 agonist ivuxolimab. This sequence joins TRBV29-1 and TRBJ1-2, with D possibly being TRBD1 (5 bases). The source is an adult with an advanced solid tumor such as melanoma, head and neck, liver or kidney cancer. CDR3: CSVESGVQNYGYTF. DNA of the CDR3: TGCAGCGTTGAATCGGGGGTTCAGAACTATGGCTACACCTTC.